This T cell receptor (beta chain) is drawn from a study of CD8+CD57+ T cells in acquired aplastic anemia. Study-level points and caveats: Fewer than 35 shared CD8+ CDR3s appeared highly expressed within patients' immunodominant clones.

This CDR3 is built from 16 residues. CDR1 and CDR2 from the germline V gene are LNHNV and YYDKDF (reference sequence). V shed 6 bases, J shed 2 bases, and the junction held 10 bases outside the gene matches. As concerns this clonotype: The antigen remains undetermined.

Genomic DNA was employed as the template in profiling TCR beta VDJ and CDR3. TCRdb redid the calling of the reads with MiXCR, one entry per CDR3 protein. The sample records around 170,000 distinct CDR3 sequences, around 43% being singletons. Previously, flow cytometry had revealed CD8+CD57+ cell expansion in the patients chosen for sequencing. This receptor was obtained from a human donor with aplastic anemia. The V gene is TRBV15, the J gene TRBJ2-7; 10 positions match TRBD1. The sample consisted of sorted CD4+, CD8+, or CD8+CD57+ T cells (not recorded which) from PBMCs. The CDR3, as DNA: TGTGCCACCAGAAGACAGGGGGCCCATCTGGCCTACGAGCAGTACTTC. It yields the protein CATRRQGAHLAYEQYF.